Following are 32 T cell receptor beta chains from one sample sequenced in a study of blood T cell repertoires in COVID-19. The table came from immunoSEQ multiplex PCR; TCRdb's copy has only in-frame clones and leaves some out. The sample yields under 150,000 clones, around three quarters seen once. What was sequenced was peripheral blood. Receptors were obtained from an elderly man with acute or convalescent COVID-19.

The chain combines TRBV28 with TRBJ1-5; D not certain. The CDR3 has 17 residues. V gave up 2 bases and J gave up 0 bases, with 14 bases separating them. Germline CDR1 is MDHEN and CDR2 is SYDVKM. The CDR3 DNA sequence: TGTGCCAGCAGTTTACCCCCGGGGAGGGATAGCAATCAGCCCCAGCATTTT. This gives the protein CASSLPPGRDSNQPQHF.

The chain carries TRBV7-2 and TRBJ1-1, with TRBD1 identical over 11 bases. J was trimmed by 7 bases and V by 5 bases; bases with no gene match: 9. Per germline, CDR1 SGHTA and CDR2 FQGNSA. This CDR3 contains 15 residues. CDR3 residues: CASSPRTGGYSEAFF. CDR3 DNA: TGTGCCAGCAGCCCACGGACAGGGGGCTACAGTGAAGCTTTCTTT.

The chain has TRBV2 and TRBJ2-2, with a tentative D call TRBD2 (7 bases). Deletions cut 6 bases from V and 7 bases from J, with 18 bases between. CDR3 length: 15 residues. CDR1 is SNHLY, CDR2 FYNNEI, per germline. The CDR3 DNA reads TGTGCCAGCAGCGTCTCCGCGGGGGCCAGCGGGGAGCTGTTTTTT. It encodes CASSVSAGASGELFF.

This sequence joins TRBV5-4 and TRBJ2-2, with D perhaps matching TRBD1 (6 bases). The CDR3 has 13 amino acids. Trimming removed 5 bases at V and 6 bases at J, with 11 bases between. CDR1 SGHNT and CDR2 YYREEE come from the germline V gene (reference sequence). The CDR3 reads CASRFTGSGELFF. The DNA for the CDR3 is TGTGCCAGCAGGTTTACAGGGTCCGGGGAGCTGTTTTTT.

This chain uses TRBV6-5 with TRBJ1-4, with 8 bases identical to TRBD1. CDR1 is MNHEY and CDR2 is SVGAGI in the germline V gene. The CDR3 runs 14 residues. V was clipped by 5 bases and J by 8 bases; unmatched bases: 7. This chain's CDR3 is CASSPTGAREKLFF. The DNA for the CDR3 is TGTGCCAGCAGTCCGACAGGGGCTCGGGAAAAACTGTTTTTT.

The genes are TRBV10-3 and TRBJ2-7; TRBD2 might be the D (6 bases). CDR1 is ENHRY, CDR2 SYGVKD, per germline. Trimming shortened V by 4 bases and J by 7 bases, and 14 bases separated the two germline ends. This CDR3 has 13 residues. This chain's CDR3 is CAISVTPSGEQYF. Written as DNA, the CDR3 is TGTGCCATCAGTGTGACACCCAGCGGGGAGCAGTACTTC.

This clone occurred a few times. The chain has TRBV4-1 and TRBJ1-1; D uncertain. Germline V gene lookup returns CDR1 MGHRA and CDR2 YSYEKL. The V and J ends lost 6 bases and 5 bases respectively, with 10 bases between them. This CDR3 is 12 amino acids long. CDR3 loop: CASSYSGTEAFF. CDR3 nucleotides: TGCGCCAGCAGTTATTCCGGGACTGAAGCTTTCTTT.

The rearrangement joins TRBV10-3 to TRBJ1-6; D is ambiguous. This CDR3 comprises 14 residues. CDR1 is ENHRY and CDR2 is SYGVKD in the germline V gene. V shed 2 bases and J shed 9 bases, with 11 bases lying between them. The DNA of the CDR3 is TGTGCCATCAGTGAGACGAGGGAAGGTTCACCCCTCCACTTT. Protein sequence: CAISETREGSPLHF.

This clone was found a few times. V and J are TRBV7-2 and TRBJ1-5; a possible D gene is TRBD1 (5 bases). CDR3 length equals 15 residues. The germline V and J ends were trimmed by 6 bases and 0 bases, with 12 bases remaining between them. Germline V gene lookup returns CDR1 SGHTA and CDR2 FQGNSA. The CDR3 protein is CASSEGANSNQPQHF. CDR3 DNA: TGTGCCAGCAGTGAAGGGGCTAATAGCAATCAGCCCCAGCATTTT.

The V gene is TRBV7-2, the J gene TRBJ1-6; D ambiguous. Trimming cost V 5 bases and J 7 bases, with 15 bases left between them. This CDR3 region has 15 residues. The germline CDR1 and CDR2 sequences are SGHTA and FQGNSA. For the CDR3, the DNA is TGTGCCAGCAGCGCCACGGGTCTCCAAAATTCACCCCTCCACTTT. Translated, it gives CASSATGLQNSPLHF. The entire variable domain, with the rest obtained from reference TRBV7-2 and TRBJ1-6, is as follows: GAGVSQSPSNKVTEKGKDVELRCDPISGHTALYWYRQSLGQGLEFLIYFQGNSAPDKSGLPSDRFSAERTGGSVSTLTIQRTQQEDSAVYLCASSATGLQNSPLHFGNGTRLTVT.

This chain connects TRBV19 to TRBJ1-5; the match to TRBD1 covers 7 bases. The CDR3 runs 15 residues. Per the germline V gene, CDR1 is LNHDA and CDR2 is SQIVND (reference sequence). The V gene end was trimmed by 8 bases and the J gene end by 4 bases; junction bases not matched to a gene: 11. The CDR3 region is CASVRAPGGNQPQHF. DNA for the CDR3: TGTGCCAGTGTTCGTGCGCCAGGGGGAAATCAGCCCCAGCATTTT.

The chain joins TRBV6-6 to TRBJ1-4; 7 bases map to TRBD1. The V gene's germline CDR1 is MNHNY and CDR2 SVGAGI (reference sequence). This CDR3 contains 15 residues. The J segment lost 5 bases and the V segment lost 6 bases, leaving 9 bases of the junction unmatched. The CDR3: CASRTIGTVNEKLFF. CDR3 DNA sequence: TGTGCCAGCAGAACTATAGGGACAGTGAATGAAAAACTGTTTTTT.

The chain links TRBV3-1 (or the pseudogene TRBV3-2) to TRBJ2-1; tentatively, D is TRBD1 (6 bases). V was clipped by 0 bases and J by 15 bases, with 15 bases between them. The CDR3 is 13 residues long. Germline assignment: CDR1 LGHDT and CDR2 YNNKEL (reference sequence). DNA for the CDR3: TGTGCCAGCAGCCAAGATCAGGGGCGCGGGCGGTTCTTC. It codes for CASSQDQGRGRFF.

The chain carries TRBV7-8 and TRBJ2-7; 8 positions match TRBD2. Germline V gene lookup returns CDR1 SGHVS and CDR2 FQNEAQ. The CDR3 runs to 14 residues. V was pared by 7 bases and J by 3 bases, with 8 bases of the junction left unmatched. The CDR3, as DNA: TGTGCCAGCACGCCAGCGGGGGCCTTCTACGAGCAGTACTTC. This codes for CASTPAGAFYEQYF.

This sequence joins TRBV5-5 and TRBJ2-3; maybe TRBD2 (6 bases). CDR3 size: 15 residues. V was trimmed by 2 bases and J by 2 bases, leaving 12 bases between them. Germline V gives CDR1 SGHKS, CDR2 YYEKEE (reference sequence). CDR3 bases: TGTGCCAGCAGCTTTTCGGGAGATCCCACAGATACGCAGTATTTT. It encodes CASSFSGDPTDTQYF.

The J gene is TRBJ1-2, the V gene TRBV19; D not resolved. The CDR3 covers 14 residues. Germline V gives CDR1 LNHDA, CDR2 SQIVND (reference sequence). With 3 bases removed from V and 3 bases from J, the gap between germline ends came to 11 bases. CDR3 in amino acids: CASSIRPEDYGYTF. CDR3 nucleotides: TGTGCCAGTAGTATTCGGCCGGAGGACTATGGCTACACCTTC.

The chain recombines TRBV15 with TRBJ2-5; possibly TRBD2 for D (5 bases). The CDR3 spans 12 residues. V was pared by 3 bases and J by 3 bases, with 5 bases between. CDR1 and CDR2 from the germline V gene are LNHNV and YYDKDF (reference sequence). Here the CDR3 DNA reads TGTGCCACCAGCAGCGGGGAAGAGACCCAGTACTTC. Translating gives CATSSGEETQYF.

The rearrangement joins TRBV7-9 to TRBJ1-4; 9 bases are a match to TRBD1. The CDR3 sequence is 14 residues long. Trimming cost V 3 bases and J 8 bases; bases outside gene matches: 4. Germline V lookup: CDR1 SEHNR, CDR2 FQNEAQ (reference sequence). The CDR3 is CASSFPDRGEKLFF. As DNA, the CDR3 is TGTGCCAGCAGCTTTCCGGACAGGGGAGAAAAACTGTTTTTT.

This chain joins TRBV18 and TRBJ1-1, with D hard to call. Germline loops: CDR1 KGHSH, CDR2 LQKENI. Trimming cost V 3 bases and J 11 bases, with 13 bases left between them. This CDR3 has 12 amino acids. CDR3 amino acids: CASSPMPGEAFF. The CDR3 DNA reads TGTGCCAGCTCACCGATGCCCGGTGAGGCTTTCTTT.

This chain uses TRBV6-4 with TRBJ2-1, with 13 positions matching TRBD2. This CDR3 has 17 residues. Per germline, CDR1 MRHNA and CDR2 SNTAGT. V shed 5 bases, J shed 6 bases, and the junction held 10 bases outside the gene matches. The CDR3 protein is CASSKTSGGAKTNEQFF. CDR3 bases: TGTGCCAGCAGTAAAACTAGCGGGGGGGCCAAGACCAATGAGCAGTTCTTC.

V is TRBV6-5 and J is TRBJ1-6; the D is unclear. Trimming removed 6 bases at V and 6 bases at J, with 12 bases between. Looked up from germline, CDR1 is MNHEY and CDR2 is SVGAGI. The CDR3 covers 14 residues. DNA for the CDR3: TGTGCCAGCAGGCTGACTTCCCTTAATTCACCCCTCCACTTT. This gives the protein CASRLTSLNSPLHF.

The chain uses TRBV3-1 (or the pseudogene TRBV3-2) and TRBJ1-3; no clear D gene. This CDR3 comprises 12 residues. Germline V gives CDR1 LGHDT, CDR2 YNNKEL (reference sequence). V was shortened by 3 bases and J by 4 bases, with 4 bases between the two germline ends. CDR3 nucleotide sequence: TGTGCCAGCAGCCATACAGGAAACACCATATATTTT. It encodes CASSHTGNTIYF.

The chain carries TRBV7-8 and TRBJ1-5; TRBD1 agrees at 9 bases. The J segment lost 9 bases and the V segment lost 5 bases, leaving 8 bases of the junction unmatched. Germline V lookup: CDR1 SGHVS, CDR2 FQNEAQ. This CDR3 is 14 amino acids long. CDR3 amino acids: CASSGNRGQRPQHF. CDR3 sequence (DNA): TGTGCCAGCAGCGGTAACAGGGGGCAACGGCCCCAGCATTTT. The full variable domain, in which reference TRBV7-8 and TRBJ1-5 provide the parts outside the CDR3, is GAGVSQSPRYKVAKRGQDVALRCDPISGHVSLFWYQQALGQGPEFLTYFQNEAQLDKSGLPSDRFFAERPEGSVSTLKIQRTQQEDSAVYLCASSGNRGQRPQHFGDGTRLSIL.

This chain uses TRBV6-2 or TRBV6-3 with TRBJ2-7, with no clear D. The V end was cut by 4 bases, the J end by 2 bases, with 9 bases between. In germline, CDR1 is MNHEY, CDR2 SVGEGT. The CDR3 runs 13 residues. This CDR3 reads CASSFTVTYEQYF. The CDR3 DNA reads as TGTGCCAGCAGTTTTACAGTTACCTACGAGCAGTACTTC.

V and J are TRBV27 and TRBJ1-1, with 9 nucleotides matching TRBD1. CDR1 is MNHEY and CDR2 is SMNVEV in the germline V gene (reference sequence). V lost 2 bases and J lost 1; bases outside the gene matches: 5. The CDR3 extends over 16 amino acids. The CDR3 DNA reads TGTGCCAGCAGTTTAAGGACAGGGGCGACGAACACTGAAGCTTTCTTT. Residues: CASSLRTGATNTEAFF.

This sequence joins TRBV7-9 and TRBJ1-6; D is ambiguous. The CDR3 covers 14 residues. The germline V and J ends were trimmed by 9 bases and 1 base, with 10 bases remaining between them. Germline assignment: CDR1 SEHNR and CDR2 FQNEAQ (reference sequence). The CDR3 is CASSGDSYNSPLHF. CDR3 coding DNA: TGTGCCAGTTCGGGAGATTCCTATAATTCACCCCTCCACTTT.

A few counts support this clone. The chain carries TRBV11-3 and TRBJ2-7; TRBD2 agrees at 8 bases. There are 14 residues in the CDR3. From germline, CDR1 is SGHNT and CDR2 YENEEA. The ends lost 5 bases at V and 5 bases at J; junction bases unmatched: 8. The CDR3 nucleotides are TGTGCCAGCAGCCCCGGGAGGGGAACCGACGAGCAGTACTTC. Residues: CASSPGRGTDEQYF.

The chain employs TRBV11-2 and TRBJ2-2, with 12 bases matching TRBD1. Trimming took 6 bases from V and 4 from J; bases not matched to a gene: 6. Germline V gene sequence: CDR1 SGHAT, CDR2 FQNNGV. The CDR3 length is 16 residues. The CDR3 region has the DNA TGTGCCAGCAGGGCCGGGACAGGGGGCGGCACCGGGGAGCTGTTTTTT. Protein product: CASRAGTGGGTGELFF.

V usage is TRBV19 and J usage is TRBJ2-4, with 9 bases identical to TRBD1. Unmatched junction bases numbered 7, after V lost 7 bases and J lost 3 bases. This CDR3 has 15 amino acids. CDR1 LNHDA and CDR2 SQIVND come from the germline V gene (reference sequence). CDR3 protein: CASKGTGLGKNIQYF. CDR3 nucleotide sequence: TGTGCCAGTAAGGGGACAGGGCTTGGCAAAAACATTCAGTACTTC.

The chain uses TRBV18 and TRBJ1-4; no clear D. V was cut by 5 bases and J by 5 bases, with 9 bases left in between. The germline gives CDR1 KGHSH, CDR2 LQKENI. This CDR3 has 13 residues. The CDR3 is CASSGSFNEKLFF. DNA of the CDR3: TGTGCCAGCTCAGGCTCATTCAATGAAAAACTGTTTTTT.

V is TRBV5-1 and J is TRBJ1-6; TRBD1 agrees at 8 bases. V lost 3 bases, J lost 11 bases, and 7 bases stayed unmatched. The V gene's germline CDR1 is SGHRS and CDR2 YFSETQ. The CDR3 is 14 residues long. The CDR3 spells CASSSDRGRAPLHF. CDR3 in DNA: TGCGCCAGCAGCTCCGACAGGGGTCGGGCACCCCTCCACTTT.

The rearrangement joins TRBV11-2 to TRBJ2-5, with TRBD2 matching 7 bases. Germline CDR1 and CDR2: SGHAT and FQNNGV. The CDR3 has 15 residues. V lost 5 bases, J lost 4 bases, and 10 bases stayed unmatched. In DNA form, the CDR3 reads TGTGCCAGCAGCCGGGGGGATGACGGGGGAGAGACCCAGTACTTC. It encodes CASSRGDDGGETQYF.